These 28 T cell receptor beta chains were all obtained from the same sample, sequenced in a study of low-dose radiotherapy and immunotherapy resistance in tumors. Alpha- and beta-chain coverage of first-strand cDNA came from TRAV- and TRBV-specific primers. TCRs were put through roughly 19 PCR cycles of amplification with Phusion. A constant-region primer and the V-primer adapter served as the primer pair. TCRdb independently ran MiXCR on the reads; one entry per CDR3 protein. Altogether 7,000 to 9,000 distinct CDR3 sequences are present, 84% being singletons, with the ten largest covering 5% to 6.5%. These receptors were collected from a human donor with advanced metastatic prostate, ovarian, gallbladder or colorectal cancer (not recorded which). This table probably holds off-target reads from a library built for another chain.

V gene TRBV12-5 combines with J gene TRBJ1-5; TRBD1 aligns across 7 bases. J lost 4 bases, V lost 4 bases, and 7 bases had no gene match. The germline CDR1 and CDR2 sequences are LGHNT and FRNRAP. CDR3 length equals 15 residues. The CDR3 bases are TGTGCTAGTGGTTCGACGACAGGGAGGAATCAGCCCCAGCATTTT. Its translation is CASGSTTGRNQPQHF.

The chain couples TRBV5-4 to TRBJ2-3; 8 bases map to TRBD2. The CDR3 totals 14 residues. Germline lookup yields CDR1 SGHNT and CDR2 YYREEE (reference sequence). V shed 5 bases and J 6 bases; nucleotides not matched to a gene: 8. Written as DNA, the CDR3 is TGTGCCAGCAGTCGGGGGGGCAGGGAGGATACGCAGTATTTT. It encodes CASSRGGREDTQYF.

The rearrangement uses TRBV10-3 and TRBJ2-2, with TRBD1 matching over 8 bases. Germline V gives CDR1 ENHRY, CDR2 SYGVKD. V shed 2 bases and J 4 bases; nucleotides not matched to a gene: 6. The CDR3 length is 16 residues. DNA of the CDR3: TGTGCCATCAGTGAGATAGGACAGGGCCGCACCGGGGAGCTGTTTTTT. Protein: CAISEIGQGRTGELFF.

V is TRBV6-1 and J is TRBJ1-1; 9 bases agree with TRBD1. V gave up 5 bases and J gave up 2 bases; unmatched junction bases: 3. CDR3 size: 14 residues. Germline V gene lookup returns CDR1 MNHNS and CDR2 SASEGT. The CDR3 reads CASSRQGVNTEAFF. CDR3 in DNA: TGTGCCAGCAGTCGACAGGGGGTAAACACTGAAGCTTTCTTT.

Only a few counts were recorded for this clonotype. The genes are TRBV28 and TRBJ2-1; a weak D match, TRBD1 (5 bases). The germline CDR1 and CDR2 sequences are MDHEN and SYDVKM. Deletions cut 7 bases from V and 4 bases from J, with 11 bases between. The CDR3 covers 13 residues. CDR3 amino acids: CASKGRAYNEQFF. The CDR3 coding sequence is TGTGCCAGCAAAGGCAGGGCTTACAATGAGCAGTTCTTC.

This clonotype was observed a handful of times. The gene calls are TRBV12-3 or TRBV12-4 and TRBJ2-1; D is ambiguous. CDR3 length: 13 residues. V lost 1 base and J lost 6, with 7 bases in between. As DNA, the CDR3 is TGTGCCAGCAGTTTAGGCAGTGTCAATGAGCAGTTCTTC. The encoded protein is CASSLGSVNEQFF.

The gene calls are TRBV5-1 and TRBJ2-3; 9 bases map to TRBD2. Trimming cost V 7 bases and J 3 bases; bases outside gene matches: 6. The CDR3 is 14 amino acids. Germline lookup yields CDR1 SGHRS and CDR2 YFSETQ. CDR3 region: CASRWGLATDTQYF. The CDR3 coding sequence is TGCGCCAGCCGGTGGGGACTAGCAACAGATACGCAGTATTTT.

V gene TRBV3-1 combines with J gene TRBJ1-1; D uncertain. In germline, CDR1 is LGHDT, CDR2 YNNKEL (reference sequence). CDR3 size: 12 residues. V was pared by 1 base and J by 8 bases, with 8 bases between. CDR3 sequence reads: CASSQGPLEAFF. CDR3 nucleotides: TGTGCCAGCAGCCAAGGGCCATTGGAAGCTTTCTTT.

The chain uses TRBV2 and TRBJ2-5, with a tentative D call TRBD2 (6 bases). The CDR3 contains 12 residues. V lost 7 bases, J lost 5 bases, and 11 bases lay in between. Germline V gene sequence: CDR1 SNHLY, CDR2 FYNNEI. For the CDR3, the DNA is TGTGCCAGCACACGCGGGGTGGAGACCCAGTACTTC. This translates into CASTRGVETQYF. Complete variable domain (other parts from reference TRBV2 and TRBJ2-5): EPEVTQTPSHQVTQMGQEVILRCVPISNHLYFYWYRQILGQKVEFLVSFYNNEISEKSEIFDDQFSVERPDGSNFTLKIRSTKLEDSAMYFCASTRGVETQYFGPGTRLLVL.

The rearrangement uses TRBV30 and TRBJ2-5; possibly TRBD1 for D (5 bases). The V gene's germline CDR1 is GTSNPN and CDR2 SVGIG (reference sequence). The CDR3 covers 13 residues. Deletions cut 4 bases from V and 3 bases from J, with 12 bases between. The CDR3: CAWTRQSEETQYF. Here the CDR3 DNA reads TGTGCCTGGACTAGACAGAGCGAAGAGACCCAGTACTTC.

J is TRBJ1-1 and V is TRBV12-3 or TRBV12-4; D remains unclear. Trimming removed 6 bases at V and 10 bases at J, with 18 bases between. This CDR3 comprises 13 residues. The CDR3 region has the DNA TGTGCCAGCAGCCCATCGGTGAGGGCGCGAGCTTTCTTT. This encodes CASSPSVRARAFF.

The CDR3 spells CASSDNPGQQPQHF. DNA for the CDR3: TGTGCCAGCTCAGACAATCCGGGACAACAGCCCCAGCATTTT. This sequence joins TRBV18 and TRBJ1-5; D possibly corresponds to TRBD1 (6 bases). V was cut by 5 bases and J by 7 bases, with 15 bases left in between. The length of the CDR3 is 14 residues. Germline values: CDR1 KGHSH, CDR2 LQKENI.

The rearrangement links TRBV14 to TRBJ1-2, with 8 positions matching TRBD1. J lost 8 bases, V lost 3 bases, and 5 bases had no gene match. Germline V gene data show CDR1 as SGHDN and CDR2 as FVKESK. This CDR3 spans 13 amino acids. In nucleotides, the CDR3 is TGTGCCAGCAGCCACAGGGGGCTAAGGGGCTACACCTTC. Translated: CASSHRGLRGYTF.

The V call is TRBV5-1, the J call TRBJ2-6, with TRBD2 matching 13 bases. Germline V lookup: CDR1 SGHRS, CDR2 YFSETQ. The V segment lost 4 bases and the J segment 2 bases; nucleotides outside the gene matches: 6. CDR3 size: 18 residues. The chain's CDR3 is CASSPQLAGGTGANVLTF. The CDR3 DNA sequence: TGCGCCAGCAGCCCGCAACTAGCGGGGGGGACTGGGGCCAACGTCCTGACTTTC.

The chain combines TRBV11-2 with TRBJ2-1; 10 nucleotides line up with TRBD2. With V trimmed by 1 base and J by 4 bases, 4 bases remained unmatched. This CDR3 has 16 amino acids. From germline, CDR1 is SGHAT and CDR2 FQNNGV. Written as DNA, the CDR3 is TGTGCCAGCAGCTTAGGAAGCGGGGGGGCTTACAATGAGCAGTTCTTC. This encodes CASSLGSGGAYNEQFF.

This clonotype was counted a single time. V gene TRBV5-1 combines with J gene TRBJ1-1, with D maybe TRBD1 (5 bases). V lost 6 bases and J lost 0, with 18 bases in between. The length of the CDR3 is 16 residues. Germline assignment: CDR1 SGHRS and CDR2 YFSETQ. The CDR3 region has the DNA TGCGCCAGCACCCCTGGAGGGGCGGGGATGAACACTGAAGCTTTCTTT. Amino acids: CASTPGGAGMNTEAFF.

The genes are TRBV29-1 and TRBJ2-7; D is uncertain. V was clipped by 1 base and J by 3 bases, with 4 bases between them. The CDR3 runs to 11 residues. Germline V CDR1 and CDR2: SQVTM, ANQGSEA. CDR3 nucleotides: TGCAGCGTTGAAGCCGACTACGAGCAGTACTTC. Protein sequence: CSVEADYEQYF.

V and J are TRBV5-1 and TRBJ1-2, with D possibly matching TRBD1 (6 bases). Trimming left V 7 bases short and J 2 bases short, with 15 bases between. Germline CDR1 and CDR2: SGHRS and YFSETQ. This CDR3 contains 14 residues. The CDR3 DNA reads TGCGCCAGCGGATCGGGGGCACGAAACTATGGCTACACCTTC. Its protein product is CASGSGARNYGYTF.

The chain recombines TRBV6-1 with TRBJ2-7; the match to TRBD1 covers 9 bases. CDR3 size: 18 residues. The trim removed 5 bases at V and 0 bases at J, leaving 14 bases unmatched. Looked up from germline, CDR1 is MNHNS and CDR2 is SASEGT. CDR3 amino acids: CASSYTDRGAPASYEQYF. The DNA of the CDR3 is TGTGCCAGCAGTTACACGGACAGGGGTGCCCCGGCCTCCTACGAGCAGTACTTC.

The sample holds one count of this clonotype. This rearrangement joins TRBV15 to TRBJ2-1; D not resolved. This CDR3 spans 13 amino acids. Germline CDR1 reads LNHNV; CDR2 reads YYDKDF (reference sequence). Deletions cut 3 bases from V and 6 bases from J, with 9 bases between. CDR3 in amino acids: CATSRDYGNEQFF. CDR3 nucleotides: TGTGCCACCAGCAGGGATTACGGCAATGAGCAGTTCTTC.

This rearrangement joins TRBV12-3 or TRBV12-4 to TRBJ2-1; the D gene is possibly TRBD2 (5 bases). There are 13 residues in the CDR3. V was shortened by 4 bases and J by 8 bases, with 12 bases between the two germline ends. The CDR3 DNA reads TGTGCCAGCAGTTCGGGTCCGCGGGATGAGCAGTTCTTC. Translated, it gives CASSSGPRDEQFF.

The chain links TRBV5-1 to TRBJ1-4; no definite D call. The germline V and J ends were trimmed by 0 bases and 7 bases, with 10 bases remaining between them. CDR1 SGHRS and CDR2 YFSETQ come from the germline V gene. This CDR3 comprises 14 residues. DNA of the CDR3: TGCGCCAGCAGCTTGGATCGAGAGGGTGAAAAACTGTTTTTT. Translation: CASSLDREGEKLFF.

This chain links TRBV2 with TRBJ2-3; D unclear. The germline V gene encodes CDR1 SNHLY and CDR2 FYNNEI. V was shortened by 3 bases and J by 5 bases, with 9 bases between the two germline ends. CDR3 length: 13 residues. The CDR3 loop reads CASSDLAGDTQYF. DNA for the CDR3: TGTGCCAGCAGTGATCTGGCCGGAGATACGCAGTATTTT.

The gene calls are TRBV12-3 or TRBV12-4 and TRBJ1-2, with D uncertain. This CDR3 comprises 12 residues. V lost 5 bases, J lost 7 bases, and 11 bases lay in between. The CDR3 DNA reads TGTGCCAGCAGTCACACTAGGAGTGGCTACACCTTC. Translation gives CASSHTRSGYTF.

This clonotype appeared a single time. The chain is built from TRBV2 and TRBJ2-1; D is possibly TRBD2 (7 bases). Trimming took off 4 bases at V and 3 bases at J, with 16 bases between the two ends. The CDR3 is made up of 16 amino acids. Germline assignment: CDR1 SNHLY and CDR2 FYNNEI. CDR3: CASSVRGGHLYNEQFF. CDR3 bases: TGTGCCAGCAGTGTAAGGGGGGGTCACCTCTACAATGAGCAGTTCTTC.

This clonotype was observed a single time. The CDR3 DNA reads TGCGCCAGCAGCTTGAATAGTGAAAAACTGTTTTTT. Amino acids: CASSLNSEKLFF. The rearrangement joins TRBV5-1 to TRBJ1-4; D not resolved. V lost 1 base to trimming and J lost 7 bases, with 5 bases between them. The CDR3 runs 12 residues. CDR1 is SGHRS and CDR2 is YFSETQ in the germline V gene.

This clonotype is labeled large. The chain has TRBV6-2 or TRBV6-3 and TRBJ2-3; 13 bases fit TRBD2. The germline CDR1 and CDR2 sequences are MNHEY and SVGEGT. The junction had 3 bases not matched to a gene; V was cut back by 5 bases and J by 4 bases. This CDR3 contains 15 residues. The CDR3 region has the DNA TGTGCCAGCAGTGAACTAGCGGGGGGGCCAGATACGCAGTATTTT. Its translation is CASSELAGGPDTQYF.

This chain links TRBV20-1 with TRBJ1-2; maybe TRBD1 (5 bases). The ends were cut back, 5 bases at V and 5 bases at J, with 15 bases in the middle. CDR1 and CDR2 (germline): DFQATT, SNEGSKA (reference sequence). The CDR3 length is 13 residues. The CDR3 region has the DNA TGCAGTGCTGGACATTCGGAGGGTTATGGCTACACCTTC. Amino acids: CSAGHSEGYGYTF.